This T cell receptor beta chain is drawn from a study of OX40 agonist ivuxolimab in advanced cancers. Regarding the study as a whole: The study observed clonal expansion of CD4+ and CD8+ blood T cells by week 6 at 0.1 to 3.0 mg/kg.

As regards this clone: Its specificity is not known.

Clones were read by immunoSEQ multiplex PCR, and TCRdb kept only the in-frame ones, dropping some. In the table there are some 86,000 clones, about 86% of which are singletons. The receptor's source is an adult with an advanced solid tumor such as melanoma, head and neck, liver or kidney cancer. The specimen was CD4+ or CD8+ T cells sorted from blood, collected in a trial of the OX40 agonist ivuxolimab.

CDR3 DNA sequence: TGTGCCAGCAGCCCGGGATCTCCAAGGGGGCAGTACTTC. Residues: CASSPGSPRGQYF. This rearrangement joins TRBV11-2 to TRBJ2-7; D may be TRBD1 or TRBD2 (5 bases each). CDR1 is SGHAT and CDR2 is FQNNGV in the germline V gene. With 5 bases removed from V and 9 bases from J, the gap between germline ends came to 17 bases. This CDR3 region has 13 residues.